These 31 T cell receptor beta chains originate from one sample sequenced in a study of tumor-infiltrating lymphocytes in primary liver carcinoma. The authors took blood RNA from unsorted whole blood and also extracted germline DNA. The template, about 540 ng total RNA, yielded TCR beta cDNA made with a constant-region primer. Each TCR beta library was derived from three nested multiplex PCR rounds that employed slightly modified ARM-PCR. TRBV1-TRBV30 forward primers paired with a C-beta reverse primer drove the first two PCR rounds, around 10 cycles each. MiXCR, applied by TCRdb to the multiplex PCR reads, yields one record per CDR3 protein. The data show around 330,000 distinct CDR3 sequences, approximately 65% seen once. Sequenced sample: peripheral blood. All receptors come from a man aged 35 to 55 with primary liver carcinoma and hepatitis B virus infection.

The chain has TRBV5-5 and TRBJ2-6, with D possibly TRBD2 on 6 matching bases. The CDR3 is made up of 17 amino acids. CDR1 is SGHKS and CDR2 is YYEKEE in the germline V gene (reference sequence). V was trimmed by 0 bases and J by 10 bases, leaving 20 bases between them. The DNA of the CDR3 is TGTGCCAGCAGCTTGGTGGGCTCCCTATCTGGGACTAACGTCCTGACTTTC. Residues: CASSLVGSLSGTNVLTF. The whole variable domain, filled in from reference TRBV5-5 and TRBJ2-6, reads DAGVTQSPTHLIKTRGQQVTLRCSPISGHKSVSWYQQVLGQGPQFIFQYYEKEERGRGNFPDRFSARQFPNYSSELNVNALLLGDSALYLCASSLVGSLSGTNVLTFGAGSRLTVL.

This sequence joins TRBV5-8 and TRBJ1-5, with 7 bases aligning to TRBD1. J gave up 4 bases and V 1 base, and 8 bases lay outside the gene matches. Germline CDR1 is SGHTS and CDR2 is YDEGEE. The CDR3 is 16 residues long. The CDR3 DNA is TGTGCCAGCAGCTTGAGGGTAGGGGGCACGAATCAGCCCCAGCATTTT. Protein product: CASSLRVGGTNQPQHF. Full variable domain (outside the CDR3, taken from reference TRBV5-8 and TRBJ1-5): EAGVTQSPTHLIKTRGQQATLRCSPISGHTSVYWYQQALGLGLQFLLWYDEGEERNRGNFPPRFSGRQFPNYSSELNVNALELEDSALYLCASSLRVGGTNQPQHFGDGTRLSIL.

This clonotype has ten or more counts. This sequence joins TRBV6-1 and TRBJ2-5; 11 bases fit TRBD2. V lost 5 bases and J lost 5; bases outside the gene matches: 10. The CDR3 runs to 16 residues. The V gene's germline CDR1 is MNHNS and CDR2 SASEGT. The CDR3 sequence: CASSIDSGRAGETQYF. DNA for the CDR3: TGTGCCAGCAGTATTGATAGCGGGAGGGCGGGGGAGACCCAGTACTTC.

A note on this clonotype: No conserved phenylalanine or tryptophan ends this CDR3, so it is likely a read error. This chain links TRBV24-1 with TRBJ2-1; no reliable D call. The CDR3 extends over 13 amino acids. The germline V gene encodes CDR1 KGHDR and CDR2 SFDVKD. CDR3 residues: CTTARPSYNEQFI. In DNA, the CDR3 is TGTACCACCGCACGACCCTCCTACAATGAGCAGTTCATC.

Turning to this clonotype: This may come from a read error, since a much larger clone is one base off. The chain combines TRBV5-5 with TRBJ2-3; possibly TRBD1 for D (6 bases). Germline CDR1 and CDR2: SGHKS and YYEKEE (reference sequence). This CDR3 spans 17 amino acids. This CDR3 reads CASSLPSGQSRTGTQYF. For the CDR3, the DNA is TGTGCCAGCAGCCTCCCGTCGGGACAAAGCCGCACAGGTACGCAGTATTTT.

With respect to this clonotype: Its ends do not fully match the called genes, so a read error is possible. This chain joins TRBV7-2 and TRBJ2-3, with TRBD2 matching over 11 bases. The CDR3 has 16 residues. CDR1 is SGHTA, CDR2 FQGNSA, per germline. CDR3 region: CASSLGSGRAPDMQYF. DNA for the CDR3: TGTGCCAGCAGCTTAGGTAGCGGGAGGGCCCCAGATATGCAGTATTTT.

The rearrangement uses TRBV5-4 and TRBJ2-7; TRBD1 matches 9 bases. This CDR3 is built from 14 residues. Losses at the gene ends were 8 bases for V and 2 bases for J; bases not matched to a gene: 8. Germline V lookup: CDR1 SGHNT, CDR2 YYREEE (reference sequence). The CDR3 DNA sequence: TGTGCCAGTTCGTACAGGGGGCCGACCTACGAGCAGTACTTC. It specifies CASSYRGPTYEQYF. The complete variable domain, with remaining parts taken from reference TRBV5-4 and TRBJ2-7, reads ETGVTQSPTHLIKTRGQQVTLRCSSQSGHNTVSWYQQALGQGPQFIFQYYREEENGRGNFPPRFSGLQFPNYSSELNVNALELDDSALYLCASSYRGPTYEQYFGPGTRLTVT.

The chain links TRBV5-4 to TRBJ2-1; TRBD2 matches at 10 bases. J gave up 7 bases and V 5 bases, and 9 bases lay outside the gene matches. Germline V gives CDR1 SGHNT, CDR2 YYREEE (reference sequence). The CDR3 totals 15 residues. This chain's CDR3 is CASRLSGLAINEQFF. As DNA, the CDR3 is TGTGCCAGCAGGTTATCGGGACTAGCGATAAATGAGCAGTTCTTC. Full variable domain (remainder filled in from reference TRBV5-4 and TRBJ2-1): ETGVTQSPTHLIKTRGQQVTLRCSSQSGHNTVSWYQQALGQGPQFIFQYYREEENGRGNFPPRFSGLQFPNYSSELNVNALELDDSALYLCASRLSGLAINEQFFGPGTRLTVL.

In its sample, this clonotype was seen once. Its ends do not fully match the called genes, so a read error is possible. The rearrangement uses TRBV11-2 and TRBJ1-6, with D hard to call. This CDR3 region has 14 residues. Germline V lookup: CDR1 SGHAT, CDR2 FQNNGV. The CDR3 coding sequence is TGTACCAGCAGCTTAAAGAGGCTTAGTACACCCCTCCACTTT. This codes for CTSSLKRLSTPLHF.

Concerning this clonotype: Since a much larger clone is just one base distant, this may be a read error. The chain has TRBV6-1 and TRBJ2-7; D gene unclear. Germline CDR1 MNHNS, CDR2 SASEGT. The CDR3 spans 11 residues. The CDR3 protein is CASNEQYEQYF. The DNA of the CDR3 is TGTGCCAGCAATGAACAGTACGAGCAGTACTTC.

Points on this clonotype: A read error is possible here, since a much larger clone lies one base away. The DNA for the CDR3 is TGTGCCAGCAGTTATAGCGAGGGGGACACCGGGGAGCTGTTTTTT. Translated, it gives CASSYSEGDTGELFF. The chain has TRBV6-2 or TRBV6-3 and TRBJ2-2; possibly TRBD1 for D (6 bases). Trimming took off 3 bases at V and 3 bases at J, with 11 bases between the two ends. CDR3 size: 15 residues. Germline loops: CDR1 MNHEY, CDR2 SVGEGT.

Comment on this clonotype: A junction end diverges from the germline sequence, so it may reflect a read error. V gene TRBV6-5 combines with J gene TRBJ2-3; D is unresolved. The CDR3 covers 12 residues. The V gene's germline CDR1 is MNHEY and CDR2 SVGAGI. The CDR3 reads CASSNFGDMQYF. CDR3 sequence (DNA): TGTGCCAGCAGTAACTTTGGAGATATGCAGTATTTT.

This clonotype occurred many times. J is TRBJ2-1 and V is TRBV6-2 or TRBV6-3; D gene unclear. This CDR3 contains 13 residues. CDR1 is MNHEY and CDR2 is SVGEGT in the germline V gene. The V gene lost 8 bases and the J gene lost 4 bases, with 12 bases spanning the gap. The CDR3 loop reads CASRLGPYNEQFF. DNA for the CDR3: TGTGCCAGCCGACTCGGACCTTACAATGAGCAGTTCTTC.

The CDR3 region is CASSQGISRNTEAFF. The CDR3 nucleotides read TGCGCCAGCAGCCAAGGGATTAGCAGGAACACTGAAGCTTTCTTT. The genes are TRBV4-1 and TRBJ1-1; no definite D call. Trimming took 1 base from V and 1 from J, leaving 10 bases between them. Germline V gives CDR1 MGHRA, CDR2 YSYEKL. The CDR3 consists of 15 residues.

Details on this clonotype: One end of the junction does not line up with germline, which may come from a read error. CDR3 residues: CTSSVIGGRTGELFF. The CDR3 DNA sequence: TGTACCAGCAGCGTTATAGGGGGGAGAACCGGGGAGCTGTTTTTT. The V and J genes are TRBV5-6 and TRBJ2-2; D possibly matches TRBD1 or TRBD2 (6 bases each). Germline V lookup: CDR1 SGHDT, CDR2 YYEEEE. There are 15 residues in the CDR3.

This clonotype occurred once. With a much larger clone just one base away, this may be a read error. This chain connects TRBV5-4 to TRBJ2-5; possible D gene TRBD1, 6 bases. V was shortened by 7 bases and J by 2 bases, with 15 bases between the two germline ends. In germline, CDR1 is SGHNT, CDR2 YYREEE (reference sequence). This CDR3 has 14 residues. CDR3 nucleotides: TGTGCCAGCGGCTCAGCAGGGGTGCAAGAGACCCAGTACTTC. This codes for CASGSAGVQETQYF.

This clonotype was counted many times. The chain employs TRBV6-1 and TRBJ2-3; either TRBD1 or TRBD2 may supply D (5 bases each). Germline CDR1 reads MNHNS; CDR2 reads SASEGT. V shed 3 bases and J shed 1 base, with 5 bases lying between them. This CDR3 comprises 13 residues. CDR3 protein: CASSEGRTDTQYF. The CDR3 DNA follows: TGTGCCAGCAGTGAGGGACGCACAGATACGCAGTATTTT.

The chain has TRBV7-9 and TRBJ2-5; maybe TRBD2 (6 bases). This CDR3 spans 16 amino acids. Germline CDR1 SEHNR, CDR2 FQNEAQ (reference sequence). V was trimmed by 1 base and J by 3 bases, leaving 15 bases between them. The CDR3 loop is CASSLVGAGGEETQYF. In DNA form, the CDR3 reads TGTGCCAGCAGCTTAGTCGGGGCCGGGGGTGAAGAGACCCAGTACTTC.

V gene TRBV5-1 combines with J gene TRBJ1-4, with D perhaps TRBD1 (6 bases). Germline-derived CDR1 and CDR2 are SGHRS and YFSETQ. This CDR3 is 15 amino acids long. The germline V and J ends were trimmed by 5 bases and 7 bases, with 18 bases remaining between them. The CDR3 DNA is TGCGCCAGCAGAGCCGCAGGGACACACGGTGAAAAACTGTTTTTT. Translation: CASRAAGTHGEKLFF.

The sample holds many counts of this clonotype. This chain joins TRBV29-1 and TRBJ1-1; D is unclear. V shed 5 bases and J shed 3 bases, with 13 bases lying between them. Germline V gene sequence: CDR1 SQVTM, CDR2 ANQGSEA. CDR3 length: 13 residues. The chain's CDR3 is CSVRRQVDTEAFF. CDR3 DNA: TGCAGCGTTAGGCGGCAGGTTGACACTGAAGCTTTCTTT.

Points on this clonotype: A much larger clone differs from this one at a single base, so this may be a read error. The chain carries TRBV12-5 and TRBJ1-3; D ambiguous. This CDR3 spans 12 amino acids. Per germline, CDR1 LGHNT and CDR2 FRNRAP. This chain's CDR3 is CARGPSGNTIYF. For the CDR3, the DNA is TGTGCTAGAGGCCCTTCTGGGAACACCATATATTTT.

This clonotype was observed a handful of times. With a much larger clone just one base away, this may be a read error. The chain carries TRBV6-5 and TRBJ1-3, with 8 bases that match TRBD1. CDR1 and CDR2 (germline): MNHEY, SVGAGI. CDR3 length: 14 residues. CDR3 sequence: CASRTQGGRNTVYF. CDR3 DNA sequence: TGTGCCAGCAGAACACAGGGGGGAAGAAACACCGTATATTTT.

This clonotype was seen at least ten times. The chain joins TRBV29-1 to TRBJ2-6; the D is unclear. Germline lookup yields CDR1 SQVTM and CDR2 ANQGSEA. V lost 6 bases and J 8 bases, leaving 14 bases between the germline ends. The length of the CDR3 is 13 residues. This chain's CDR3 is CSVATIQSNVLTF. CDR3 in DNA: TGCAGCGTCGCCACGATTCAGTCCAACGTCCTGACTTTC.

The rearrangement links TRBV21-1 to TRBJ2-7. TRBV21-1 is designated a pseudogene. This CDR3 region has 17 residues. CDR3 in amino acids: CASSKAPQVHLSYEQYF. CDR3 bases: TGTGCCAGCAGCAAAGCGCCGCAAGTTCACCTCTCCTATGAGCAGTACTTC.

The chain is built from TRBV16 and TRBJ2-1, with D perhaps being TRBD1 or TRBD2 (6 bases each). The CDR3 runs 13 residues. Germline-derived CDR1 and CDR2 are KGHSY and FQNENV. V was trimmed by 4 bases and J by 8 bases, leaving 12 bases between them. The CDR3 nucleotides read TGTGCCAGCAGCCCCCCGGGGGCCGATGAGCAGTTCTTC. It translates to CASSPPGADEQFF. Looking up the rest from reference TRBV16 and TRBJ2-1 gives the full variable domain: GEEVAQTPKHLVRGEGQKAKLYCAPIKGHSYVFWYQQVLKNEFKFLISFQNENVFDETGMPKERFSAKCLPNSPCSLEIQATKLEDSAVYFCASSPPGADEQFFGPGTRLTVL.

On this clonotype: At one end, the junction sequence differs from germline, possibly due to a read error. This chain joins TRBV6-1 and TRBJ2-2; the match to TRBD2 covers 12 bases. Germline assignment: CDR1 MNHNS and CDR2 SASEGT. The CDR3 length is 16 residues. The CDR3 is CASSLTSGRSPGEPFF. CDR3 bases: TGTGCCAGCAGCCTGACTAGCGGGAGAAGCCCCGGGGAGCCGTTTTTT.

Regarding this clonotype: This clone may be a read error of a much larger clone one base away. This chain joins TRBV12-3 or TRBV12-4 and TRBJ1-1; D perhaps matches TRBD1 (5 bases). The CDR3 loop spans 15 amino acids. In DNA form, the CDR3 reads TGTGCCAGCAGGGAGACAGAAGGGAGGGGAACTGAAACTTTCTTT. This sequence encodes CASRETEGRGTETFF.

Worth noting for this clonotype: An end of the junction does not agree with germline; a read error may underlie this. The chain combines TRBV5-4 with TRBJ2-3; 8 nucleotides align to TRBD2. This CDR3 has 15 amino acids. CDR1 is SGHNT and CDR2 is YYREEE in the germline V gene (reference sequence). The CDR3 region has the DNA TGTGCCAGCAGCTTGGTTGCGGGAGGACCCTATACGCGGTATTTT. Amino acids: CASSLVAGGPYTRYF.

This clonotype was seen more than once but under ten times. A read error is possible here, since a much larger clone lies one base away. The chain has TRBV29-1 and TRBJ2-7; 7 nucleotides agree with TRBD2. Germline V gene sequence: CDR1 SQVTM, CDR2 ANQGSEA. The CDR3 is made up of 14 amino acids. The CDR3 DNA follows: TGCAGCGTTGAAGCTAGCGGAAAGCCCTACAAGCAGTACTTC. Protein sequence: CSVEASGKPYKQYF.

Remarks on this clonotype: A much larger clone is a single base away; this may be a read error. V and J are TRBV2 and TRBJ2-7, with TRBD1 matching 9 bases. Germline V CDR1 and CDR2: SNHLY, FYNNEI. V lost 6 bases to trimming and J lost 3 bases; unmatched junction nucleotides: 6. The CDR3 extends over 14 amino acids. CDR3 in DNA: TGTGCCAGCAGCCCCGGGACAGGGAACTACGAGCAGTACTTC. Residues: CASSPGTGNYEQYF.

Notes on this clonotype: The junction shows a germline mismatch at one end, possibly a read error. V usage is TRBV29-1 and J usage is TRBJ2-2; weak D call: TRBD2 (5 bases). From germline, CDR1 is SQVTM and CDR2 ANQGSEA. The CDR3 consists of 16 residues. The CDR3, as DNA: TGCAGCGTTAAAGTACTGGACTCTCAGGTCACCTGGGAGCTGTTCTTT. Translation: CSVKVLDSQVTWELFF.